The clone carrying this T cell receptor (beta chain) was recorded once. What it binds is unknown. The record originates from a study of T cell responses to AZD1222 COVID-19 vaccine. The data were produced by immunoSEQ multiplex PCR, yet TCRdb's version contains in-frame clones alone and is incomplete. The sample consists of about 180,000 clones, 90% of them appearing once. The study's findings and limits: White British ancestry dominated among donors, who included more females, and clonal diversity was possibly underestimated.

CDR1 and CDR2 (germline): SGHTA, FQGTGA. This CDR3 region has 15 residues. The V and J ends lost 6 bases and 4 bases respectively, with 17 bases between them. V and J are TRBV7-3 and TRBJ2-3; D perhaps matches TRBD2 (6 bases). Sequencing used peripheral blood, obtained on day 0 of AZD1222 vaccination. This TCR derives from an adult in good health. CDR3 region: CASSMDPGGPDTQYF. The CDR3 nucleotides are TGTGCCAGCAGTATGGACCCTGGAGGGCCAGATACGCAGTATTTT. The whole variable domain, remainder taken from reference TRBV7-3 and TRBJ2-3, is GAGVSQTPSNKVTEKGKYVELRCDPISGHTALYWYRQSLGQGPEFLIYFQGTGAADDSGLPNDRFFAVRPEGSVSTLKIQRTERGDSAVYLCASSMDPGGPDTQYFGPGTRLTVL.